This is a list of T cell receptor beta chains from one sample in a study of T-cell reconstitution after alpha-beta-depleted transplantation in children. TCRdb re-called the PCR reads with MiXCR, one entry per CDR3 protein. This sample carries some 300,000 distinct CDR3 sequences, over 7% of them seen once, and the ten largest clones take 9.1%. Sequenced material: peripheral blood, taken 360 days after TCRalphabeta/CD19-depleted stem cell transplant. The receptor source for this set is a female patient aged 2-10 years who had a stem cell transplant for Fanconi anemia, so the T cells may come from the graft donor. Each CDR3 is given with its conserved first and last residue. A D gene is named only where the DNA matches it firmly. Size values are once, few and many counts, or a class for expanded clones, and some rows have none.

d_call: TRBD2
clone_size: many
v_call: TRBV7-2
j_call: TRBJ2-1
cdr3_aa: CASSWISGGALRYNEQFF
cdr3_nt: TGTGCCAGCAGCTGGATCAGCGGGGGGGCCTTGAGGTACAATGAGCAGTTCTTC

d_call: TRBD2
clone_size: .
v_call: TRBV18
j_call: TRBJ2-5
cdr3_aa: CASSPGGRGQETQYF
cdr3_nt: TGTGCCAGCTCACCAGGCGGGAGGGGACAAGAGACCCAGTACTTC

d_call: .
clone_size: many
v_call: TRBV15
j_call: TRBJ1-5
cdr3_aa: CATSRFRGNQPQHF
cdr3_nt: TGTGCCACCAGCAGGTTTCGGGGCAATCAGCCCCAGCATTTT

d_call: .
clone_size: many
v_call: TRBV4-2
j_call: TRBJ2-7
cdr3_aa: CASSQVTTHYEQYF
cdr3_nt: TGTGCCAGCAGCCAAGTGACAACACACTACGAGCAGTACTTC

d_call: .
clone_size: many
v_call: TRBV20-1
j_call: TRBJ2-1
cdr3_aa: CSARYRDNEQFF
cdr3_nt: TGCAGTGCTAGGTACCGGGACAATGAGCAGTTCTTC

d_call: TRBD2
clone_size: few
v_call: TRBV4-1
j_call: TRBJ2-1
cdr3_aa: CASSQVPLAGGPYNEQFF
cdr3_nt: TGCGCCAGCAGCCAAGTCCCCTTAGCGGGAGGGCCCTACAATGAGCAGTTCTTC

d_call: TRBD1
clone_size: .
v_call: TRBV11-2
j_call: TRBJ1-2
cdr3_aa: CASSLVGTGVNGYTF
cdr3_nt: TGTGCCAGCAGCTTAGTAGGGACAGGGGTGAATGGCTACACCTTC

d_call: .
clone_size: .
v_call: TRBV12-3/TRBV12-4
j_call: TRBJ1-6
cdr3_aa: CASSLFRDSPLHF
cdr3_nt: TGTGCCAGCAGTTTATTCAGGGACTCACCCCTCCACTTT

d_call: TRBD2
clone_size: many
v_call: TRBV28
j_call: TRBJ2-1
cdr3_aa: CASSFPGLAGGPSEQFF
cdr3_nt: TGTGCCAGCAGTTTTCCGGGACTAGCGGGAGGCCCAAGCGAGCAGTTCTTC

d_call: .
clone_size: many
v_call: TRBV7-2
j_call: TRBJ2-3
cdr3_aa: CASSLVPTDTQYF
cdr3_nt: TGTGCCAGCAGCTTAGTTCCCACAGATACGCAGTATTTT

d_call: TRBD1
clone_size: .
v_call: TRBV4-1
j_call: TRBJ1-2
cdr3_aa: CASSQQGAAYGYTF
cdr3_nt: TGCGCCAGCAGCCAACAGGGGGCGGCCTATGGCTACACCTTC

d_call: .
clone_size: .
v_call: TRBV12-3/TRBV12-4
j_call: TRBJ2-1
cdr3_aa: CASSLGVGVSNEQFF
cdr3_nt: TGTGCCAGCAGTTTAGGCGTCGGGGTTAGCAATGAGCAGTTCTTC

d_call: TRBD2
clone_size: few
v_call: TRBV7-2
j_call: TRBJ2-5
cdr3_aa: CAESGGQETQYF
cdr3_nt: TGTGCCGAGAGCGGGGGGCAAGAGACCCAGTACTTC

d_call: TRBD2
clone_size: .
v_call: TRBV20-1
j_call: TRBJ2-1
cdr3_aa: CSTTFQRETGEQFF
cdr3_nt: TGCAGTACTACCTTTCAGCGGGAGACGGGTGAGCAGTTCTTC

d_call: .
clone_size: .
v_call: TRBV2
j_call: TRBJ2-2
cdr3_aa: CASSEIIGELFF
cdr3_nt: TGTGCCAGCAGTGAAATTATCGGGGAGCTGTTTTTT

d_call: TRBD1
clone_size: few
v_call: TRBV7-8
j_call: TRBJ2-2
cdr3_aa: CASRGQGPGELFF
cdr3_nt: TGTGCCAGCAGAGGACAGGGCCCCGGGGAGCTGTTTTTT

d_call: TRBD2
clone_size: many
v_call: TRBV28
j_call: TRBJ2-5
cdr3_aa: CASSLGALAGGRQETQYF
cdr3_nt: TGTGCCAGCAGTTTAGGGGCTCTAGCGGGAGGAAGGCAAGAGACCCAGTACTTC

d_call: TRBD1
clone_size: .
v_call: TRBV2
j_call: TRBJ1-1
cdr3_aa: CATPDRVGEAFF
cdr3_nt: TGTGCCACCCCGGACAGGGTGGGTGAAGCTTTCTTT

d_call: TRBD1
clone_size: many
v_call: TRBV10-3
j_call: TRBJ2-5
cdr3_aa: CATADRRQETQYF
cdr3_nt: TGTGCCACGGCGGACAGGCGACAAGAGACCCAGTACTTC

d_call: TRBD2
clone_size: many
v_call: TRBV9
j_call: TRBJ2-1
cdr3_aa: CASSVGAGGPGEQFF
cdr3_nt: TGTGCCAGCAGCGTGGGAGCGGGGGGGCCTGGGGAGCAGTTCTTC

d_call: TRBD1
clone_size: many
v_call: TRBV10-3
j_call: TRBJ2-5
cdr3_aa: CAISDPYRGGQETQYF
cdr3_nt: TGTGCCATCAGTGACCCCTACAGGGGTGGGCAAGAGACCCAGTACTTC

d_call: TRBD2
clone_size: many
v_call: TRBV12-3/TRBV12-4
j_call: TRBJ2-1
cdr3_aa: CASSLFGTRDEQFF
cdr3_nt: TGTGCCAGCAGTTTATTCGGGACTAGAGATGAGCAGTTCTTC

d_call: TRBD1
clone_size: many
v_call: TRBV12-3/TRBV12-4
j_call: TRBJ1-5
cdr3_aa: CASSLAFRGPQPQHF
cdr3_nt: TGTGCCAGCAGTTTAGCCTTCAGGGGGCCTCAGCCCCAGCATTTT

d_call: TRBD1
clone_size: few
v_call: TRBV7-6
j_call: TRBJ2-7
cdr3_aa: CASSPKSLRAGTGGKNEQYF
cdr3_nt: TGTGCCAGCAGCCCCAAATCCCTGAGGGCGGGGACAGGGGGTAAGAACGAGCAGTACTTC

d_call: .
clone_size: many
v_call: TRBV12-3/TRBV12-4
j_call: TRBJ1-3
cdr3_aa: CASSDRSSGNTIYF
cdr3_nt: TGTGCCAGCAGCGACAGATCCTCTGGAAACACCATATATTTT

d_call: .
clone_size: many
v_call: TRBV12-3/TRBV12-4
j_call: TRBJ2-1
cdr3_aa: CASSFVMELAPVF
cdr3_nt: TGTGCCAGCAGTTTTGTGATGGAACTAGCCCCTGTCTTC

d_call: .
clone_size: few
v_call: TRBV27
j_call: TRBJ2-3
cdr3_aa: CASSFRVAPDTQYF
cdr3_nt: TGTGCCAGCAGTTTTAGGGTAGCCCCAGATACGCAGTATTTT

d_call: .
clone_size: many
v_call: TRBV7-2
j_call: TRBJ1-2
cdr3_aa: CASSLVIPTIRGGYTF
cdr3_nt: TGTGCCAGCAGCTTAGTCATCCCAACGATAAGAGGTGGCTACACCTTC

d_call: TRBD1
clone_size: many
v_call: TRBV6-5
j_call: TRBJ1-1
cdr3_aa: CASSYSKPRGHIWAFF
cdr3_nt: TGTGCCAGCAGTTACTCGAAGCCCAGGGGGCATATTTGGGCTTTCTTT

d_call: .
clone_size: few
v_call: TRBV20-1
j_call: TRBJ2-2
cdr3_aa: CSARGWVGSGELFF
cdr3_nt: TGCAGTGCTAGGGGGTGGGTAGGTTCCGGGGAGCTGTTTTTT

d_call: .
clone_size: many
v_call: TRBV5-1
j_call: TRBJ2-2
cdr3_aa: CASSHGTGNTGELFF
cdr3_nt: TGCGCCAGCAGCCACGGTACAGGGAACACCGGGGAGCTGTTTTTT

d_call: TRBD2
clone_size: many
v_call: TRBV12-3/TRBV12-4
j_call: TRBJ2-5
cdr3_aa: CASNWSGGQETQYF
cdr3_nt: TGTGCCAGCAACTGGTCGGGGGGACAAGAGACCCAGTACTTC

d_call: TRBD1
clone_size: few
v_call: TRBV20-1
j_call: TRBJ1-1
cdr3_aa: CSATRQGVNTEAFF
cdr3_nt: TGCAGTGCAACCAGACAGGGGGTGAACACTGAAGCTTTCTTT

d_call: .
clone_size: few
v_call: TRBV15
j_call: TRBJ1-6
cdr3_aa: CATKKSRSYNSPLHF
cdr3_nt: TGTGCCACCAAGAAGTCCCGCTCCTATAATTCACCCCTCCACTTT

d_call: .
clone_size: few
v_call: TRBV7-2
j_call: TRBJ1-4
cdr3_aa: CASSLLGVGEKLFF
cdr3_nt: TGTGCCAGCAGCTTACTAGGGGTGGGTGAAAAACTGTTTTTT

d_call: .
clone_size: few
v_call: TRBV12-3/TRBV12-4
j_call: TRBJ2-1
cdr3_aa: CASSLNERGAYEQFF
cdr3_nt: TGTGCCAGCAGTTTAAATGAGAGGGGAGCCTATGAGCAGTTCTTC

d_call: .
clone_size: many
v_call: TRBV5-6
j_call: TRBJ2-7
cdr3_aa: CASSLESEVPYEQYF
cdr3_nt: TGTGCCAGCAGCTTGGAATCAGAGGTGCCCTACGAGCAGTACTTC

d_call: .
clone_size: .
v_call: TRBV2
j_call: TRBJ2-5
cdr3_aa: CASGARESQETQYF
cdr3_nt: TGTGCCAGCGGCGCCCGGGAGTCCCAAGAGACCCAGTACTTC

d_call: .
clone_size: many
v_call: TRBV7-2
j_call: TRBJ2-5
cdr3_aa: CASSVPGLQETQYF
cdr3_nt: TGTGCCAGCAGCGTACCGGGACTCCAAGAGACCCAGTACTTC

d_call: .
clone_size: few
v_call: TRBV11-2
j_call: TRBJ2-7
cdr3_aa: CASSLPGEQYF
cdr3_nt: TGTGCCAGCAGCCTACCGGGCGAGCAGTACTTC

d_call: .
clone_size: .
v_call: TRBV6-1
j_call: TRBJ1-5
cdr3_aa: CASSEFRNQPQHF
cdr3_nt: TGTGCCAGCAGTGAATTCCGGAATCAGCCCCAGCATTTT

d_call: TRBD1
clone_size: many
v_call: TRBV27
j_call: TRBJ2-7
cdr3_aa: CASSLRWTGLGEQYF
cdr3_nt: TGTGCCAGCAGTTTAAGGTGGACAGGGTTGGGCGAGCAGTACTTC

d_call: TRBD2
clone_size: many
v_call: TRBV5-1
j_call: TRBJ2-5
cdr3_aa: CASSLGTSGTQETQYF
cdr3_nt: TGCGCCAGCAGCTTGGGGACTAGCGGGACCCAAGAGACCCAGTACTTC

d_call: .
clone_size: .
v_call: TRBV14
j_call: TRBJ2-7
cdr3_aa: CASSQVLPEQYF
cdr3_nt: TGTGCCAGCAGCCAAGTCCTCCCCGAGCAGTACTTC

d_call: TRBD2
clone_size: few
v_call: TRBV28
j_call: TRBJ2-5
cdr3_aa: CASSLWSGGQETQYF
cdr3_nt: TGTGCCAGCAGTTTATGGAGCGGGGGGCAAGAGACCCAGTACTTC

d_call: .
clone_size: few
v_call: TRBV2
j_call: TRBJ1-5
cdr3_aa: CASSEALFVANQPQHF
cdr3_nt: TGTGCCAGCAGTGAAGCCTTATTTGTTGCCAATCAGCCCCAGCATTTT

d_call: TRBD2
clone_size: many
v_call: TRBV5-1
j_call: TRBJ2-2
cdr3_aa: CASSSLGTKNTGELFF
cdr3_nt: TGCGCCAGCAGCTCGCTCGGGACTAAGAACACCGGGGAGCTGTTTTTT

d_call: TRBD2
clone_size: many
v_call: TRBV3-1
j_call: TRBJ2-1
cdr3_aa: CASSQGLTLSEQFF
cdr3_nt: TGTGCCAGCAGCCAGGGACTAACTTTATCTGAGCAGTTCTTC

d_call: TRBD1
clone_size: few
v_call: TRBV5-1
j_call: TRBJ2-1
cdr3_aa: CASSLRDRGSYNEQFF
cdr3_nt: TGCGCCAGCAGCTTACGGGACAGGGGCTCCTACAATGAGCAGTTCTTC